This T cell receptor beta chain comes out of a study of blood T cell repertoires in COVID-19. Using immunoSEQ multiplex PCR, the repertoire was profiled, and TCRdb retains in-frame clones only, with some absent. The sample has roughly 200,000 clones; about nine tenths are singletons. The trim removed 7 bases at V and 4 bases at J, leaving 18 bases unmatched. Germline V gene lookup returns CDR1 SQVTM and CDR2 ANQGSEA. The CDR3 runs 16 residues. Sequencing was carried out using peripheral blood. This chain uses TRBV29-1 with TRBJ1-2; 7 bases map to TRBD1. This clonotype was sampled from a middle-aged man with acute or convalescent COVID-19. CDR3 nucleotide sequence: TGCAGCGCCCCGGGGGACGGACAGGCGATACCCTATGGCTACACCTTC. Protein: CSAPGDGQAIPYGYTF.